This TCR beta chain was identified during a study of T-cell memory formation after mild COVID-19. Study at large: TCR clusters showed largely donor specificity.

Germline V CDR1 and CDR2: MNHEY, SMNVEV (reference sequence). The CDR3 is made up of 16 amino acids. V trimming: 3 bases; J trimming: 9 bases; junction bases outside the gene matches: 11. Using its own MiXCR run on the 5' RACE reads, TCRdb lists one record per CDR3 protein. The top ten clones hold 12% of a sample with 450,000 or so distinct CDR3 sequences, 20% to 25% of them seen once. The sequencing sample was made of PBMCs or a T cell subset sorted from them (not recorded which). The chain uses TRBV27 and TRBJ1-6; 7 nucleotides line up with TRBD1. This sequence was found in an adult woman who had mild COVID-19 (a few samples of this study predate the infection). Cell type and time point are not known. Here the CDR3 reads CASSLWGSRGTSPLHF. The CDR3 DNA reads as TGTGCCAGCAGTTTGTGGGGGTCCAGGGGGACTTCACCCCTCCACTTT.